Each of the 21 T cell receptor beta chains below was sequenced from the same sample in a study of neoadjuvant anti-PD-1 for oral cavity cancer. The time point here: after neoadjuvant nivolumab, at surgical resection. Clones were read by immunoSEQ multiplex PCR, and TCRdb kept only the in-frame ones, dropping some. The sample has just under 70,000 clones, around 83% seen once; the top ten hold more than 3%. Sequenced material: PBMCs, taken after nivolumab (anti-PD-1) treatment. These receptors originate from a person between 40 and 80 years old with oral cavity squamous cell carcinoma.

This chain joins TRBV6-6 and TRBJ1-2; 7 bases line up with TRBD1. This CDR3 region has 16 residues. Trimming removed 4 bases from V and 8 bases from J; junction bases left unmatched: 16. The germline V gene has CDR1 MNHNY and CDR2 SVGAGI (reference sequence). In DNA form, the CDR3 reads TGTGCCAGCAGTTTTACCGCCTCCCAGGGGGGAGCAGGCTACACCTTC. Residues: CASSFTASQGGAGYTF.

The chain recombines TRBV2 with TRBJ1-2, with 9 bases that match TRBD1. Germline CDR1 reads SNHLY; CDR2 reads FYNNEI. CDR3 size: 14 residues. V was clipped by 3 bases and J by 8 bases; unmatched bases: 7. The CDR3: CASSDPQGAGGYTF. As DNA, the CDR3 is TGTGCCAGCAGTGACCCACAGGGGGCGGGAGGCTACACCTTC. The whole variable domain, remainder taken from reference TRBV2 and TRBJ1-2, is EPEVTQTPSHQVTQMGQEVILRCVPISNHLYFYWYRQILGQKVEFLVSFYNNEISEKSEIFDDQFSVERPDGSNFTLKIRSTKLEDSAMYFCASSDPQGAGGYTFGSGTRLTVV.

The chain links TRBV10-3 to TRBJ2-2, with D possibly being TRBD2 (6 bases). Germline loops: CDR1 ENHRY, CDR2 SYGVKD. V lost 0 bases to trimming and J lost 7 bases, with 6 bases between them. The CDR3 sequence is 13 residues long. The CDR3 nucleotides read TGTGCCATCAGTGAGTCGGGACTCGGGGAGCTGTTTTTT. Its protein is CAISESGLGELFF.

This clone has more than one count but fewer than ten. CDR3 loop: CASSQDVGVGNQPQHF. Written as DNA, the CDR3 is TGTGCCAGCAGCCAAGATGTCGGGGTAGGCAATCAGCCCCAGCATTTT. The genes are TRBV4-2 and TRBJ1-5; no reliable D call. This CDR3 is 16 amino acids long. Per the germline V gene, CDR1 is LGHNA and CDR2 is YNFKEQ. Trimming pared 0 bases from V and 2 bases from J, leaving 11 bases between.

This clone was counted once. V and J are TRBV28 and TRBJ1-2, with D perhaps matching TRBD1 (5 bases). The CDR3 loop spans 12 amino acids. From germline, CDR1 is MDHEN and CDR2 SYDVKM. V was clipped by 7 bases and J by 3 bases, with 9 bases between them. In DNA form, the CDR3 reads TGTGCCAGCAAGCGGGGCGACTATGGCTACACCTTC. Amino acids: CASKRGDYGYTF.

This chain links TRBV5-5 with TRBJ1-5; D perhaps matches TRBD1 (6 bases). This CDR3 is built from 13 residues. Looked up from germline, CDR1 is SGHKS and CDR2 is YYEKEE (reference sequence). Trimming took 4 bases from V and 7 from J, leaving 12 bases between them. The CDR3 protein is CASSPTGTQPQHF. The CDR3 DNA follows: TGTGCCAGCAGCCCCACAGGGACCCAGCCCCAGCATTTT.

The chain links TRBV5-8 to TRBJ2-3; D gene ambiguous. Trimming took off 0 bases at V and 2 bases at J, with 13 bases between the two ends. The CDR3 runs to 16 residues. Germline V lookup: CDR1 SGHTS, CDR2 YDEGEE. The CDR3 spells CASSLGDKRNTDTQYF. The CDR3 DNA sequence: TGTGCCAGCAGCTTGGGAGATAAAAGAAACACAGATACGCAGTATTTT.

V is TRBV6-5 and J is TRBJ2-7, with D unclear. CDR3 size: 13 residues. Germline CDR1 is MNHEY and CDR2 is SVGAGI. With 6 bases removed from V and 5 bases from J, the gap between germline ends came to 14 bases. The DNA for the CDR3 is TGTGCCAGCAGAGACGTTCTCGGCCACGAGCAGTACTTC. Protein product: CASRDVLGHEQYF.

Remarks on this clone: The junction does not match germline at one end; this may be a read error. In DNA form, the CDR3 reads TGTGCTAGCAGCCCAGGAGGGGTTAGGGAGACCCAGTACTTC. Translating gives CASSPGGVRETQYF. V and J are TRBV7-7 and TRBJ2-5, with a weak D call TRBD2 (6 bases). This CDR3 contains 14 residues. Germline loops: CDR1 SSHAT, CDR2 FNYEAQ (reference sequence).

The gene calls are TRBV5-1 and TRBJ2-7; no reliable D call. This CDR3 comprises 13 residues. V lost 3 bases to trimming and J lost 3 bases, with 10 bases between them. CDR1 is SGHRS and CDR2 is YFSETQ in the germline V gene. This CDR3 is CASSWADGYEQYF. Written as DNA, the CDR3 is TGCGCCAGCAGCTGGGCGGATGGCTACGAGCAGTACTTC.

The chain couples TRBV5-1 to TRBJ2-5, with unresolved D. Germline V gene sequence: CDR1 SGHRS, CDR2 YFSETQ. V lost 0 bases, J lost 5 bases, and 8 bases lay in between. The CDR3 has 13 residues. In DNA, the CDR3 is TGCGCCAGCAGCTTGGAATTACTGGAGACCCAGTACTTC. This gives the protein CASSLELLETQYF.

The V call is TRBV7-6, the J call TRBJ2-2, with no clear D. The CDR3 has 18 residues. Germline V gene sequence: CDR1 SGHVS, CDR2 FNYEAQ. V was shortened by 0 bases and J by 3 bases, with 17 bases between the two germline ends. Here the CDR3 reads CASSLARDSHWYTGELFF. DNA for the CDR3: TGTGCCAGCAGCTTAGCGCGAGACTCTCATTGGTACACCGGGGAGCTGTTTTTT.

The chain uses TRBV28 and TRBJ2-5; D is possibly TRBD2 (6 bases). Germline V gene data show CDR1 as MDHEN and CDR2 as SYDVKM. Trimming shortened V by 6 bases and J by 2 bases, and 10 bases separated the two germline ends. CDR3 length equals 13 residues. CDR3 nucleotides: TGTGCCAGCAGCTCTAGCGTGCAAGAGACCCAGTACTTC. Encoded protein: CASSSSVQETQYF.

The chain carries TRBV7-3 and TRBJ2-1, with 9 bases aligning to TRBD2. This CDR3 contains 17 residues. CDR1 SGHTA and CDR2 FQGTGA come from the germline V gene. Trimming removed 0 bases from V and 7 bases from J; junction bases left unmatched: 10. The CDR3 spells CASSLTPSSGIGNEQFF. The CDR3 bases are TGTGCCAGCAGCTTAACGCCGTCTAGCGGGATAGGAAATGAGCAGTTCTTC. Using reference TRBV7-3 and TRBJ2-1 for the parts outside the CDR3, the full variable domain is GAGVSQTPSNKVTEKGKYVELRCDPISGHTALYWYRQSLGQGPEFLIYFQGTGAADDSGLPNDRFFAVRPEGSVSTLKIQRTERGDSAVYLCASSLTPSSGIGNEQFFGPGTRLTVL.

The chain recombines TRBV11-2 with TRBJ2-1; the D gene is possibly TRBD1 (6 bases). CDR3 size: 15 residues. V gave up 1 base and J gave up 1 base, with 8 bases separating them. Germline V gene data show CDR1 as SGHAT and CDR2 as FQNNGV. The CDR3 reads CASSLVGTSYNEQFF. CDR3 coding DNA: TGTGCCAGCAGCTTAGTCGGGACATCCTACAATGAGCAGTTCTTC.

This rearrangement joins TRBV30 to TRBJ1-4; 11 bases agree with TRBD1. The CDR3 is 18 residues long. CDR1 is GTSNPN and CDR2 is SVGIG in the germline V gene (reference sequence). V trimming: 3 bases; J trimming: 7 bases; junction bases outside the gene matches: 16. CDR3 sequence (DNA): TGTGCCTGGAGCAGAAAGGGACAGGGGGTTCAAATTGGTGAAAAACTGTTTTTT. Translated: CAWSRKGQGVQIGEKLFF.

The CDR3 sequence is CASSSRDRGEQYF. The DNA for the CDR3 is TGTGCCAGCAGCTCAAGGGATAGGGGGGAGCAGTACTTC. The chain links TRBV7-2 to TRBJ2-7; a weak D match, TRBD1 (6 bases). Germline assignment: CDR1 SGHTA and CDR2 FQGNSA. V was cut by 4 bases and J by 7 bases, with 14 bases left in between. CDR3 length: 13 residues.

CDR3 residues: CASSLKVGGSGELFF. The CDR3 region has the DNA TGTGCCAGCAGCTTAAAGGTTGGGGGTTCCGGGGAGCTGTTTTTT. The chain uses TRBV7-3 and TRBJ2-2; D tentatively reads TRBD1 or TRBD2 (5 bases each). V was clipped by 1 base and J by 6 bases, with 12 bases between them. The CDR3 consists of 15 residues. Germline CDR1 reads SGHTA; CDR2 reads FQGTGA.

This clone was seen a handful of times. The J gene is TRBJ1-2, the V gene TRBV30, with D unclear. The CDR3 extends over 12 amino acids. Between the trimmed V and J ends, which lost 5 bases and 7 bases, there was a span of 14 bases. Germline loops: CDR1 GTSNPN, CDR2 SVGIG (reference sequence). DNA for the CDR3: TGTGCCTGGCGGCAGGACCCGGGTGGCTACACCTTC. Translated: CAWRQDPGGYTF.

This rearrangement joins TRBV2 to TRBJ1-1; no definite D call. This CDR3 spans 13 amino acids. Germline CDR1 reads SNHLY; CDR2 reads FYNNEI. With 7 bases removed from V and 0 bases from J, the gap between germline ends came to 9 bases. CDR3 nucleotide sequence: TGTGCCAGCATCTTGGGGTTGAACACTGAAGCTTTCTTT. This gives the protein CASILGLNTEAFF.

V gene TRBV2 combines with J gene TRBJ1-5; D remains ambiguous. From germline, CDR1 is SNHLY and CDR2 FYNNEI. The germline V and J ends were trimmed by 8 bases and 0 bases, with 5 bases remaining between them. This CDR3 spans 12 amino acids. CDR3 sequence: CASGPSNQPQHF. The CDR3 DNA reads as TGTGCCAGCGGACCTAGCAATCAGCCCCAGCATTTT.